These 20 T cell receptor beta chains were sequenced from one sample in a study of patients and donors after allogeneic stem cell transplantation. TCRdb reprocessed the RT-PCR reads via MiXCR and lists one record per CDR3 protein. The sample holds about 960,000 distinct CDR3 sequences, about 20% seen once. Sequencing was performed on blood, either unsorted or a sorted T cell fraction (not recorded which). Every receptor here comes from a human donor who was either an allogeneic HSCT recipient or a stem cell or donor lymphocyte infusion donor (not recorded which). It is not recorded whose cells these are; they may come from a transplant donor.

This clonotype was observed at least ten times. The chain couples TRBV12-3 or TRBV12-4 to TRBJ2-7; TRBD1 aligns across 9 bases. Trimming at V came to 3 bases and at J to 5 bases, leaving 5 bases not matched to a gene. CDR3 length: 14 residues. CDR3 nucleotides: TGTGCCAGCAGTTTTGGGACAGGGAACCACGAGCAGTACTTC. Protein product: CASSFGTGNHEQYF.

In regard to this clonotype: The conserved phenylalanine or tryptophan normally closing the CDR3 is absent here, so this likely arose from a read error. In DNA form, the CDR3 reads TGCAGCGTTGATGTGGGGAACACCGGGGAGCTGTTTTCT. It encodes CSVDVGNTGELFS. This chain links TRBV29-1 with TRBJ2-2; D is unresolved. Trimming shortened V by 3 bases and J by 1 base, and 6 bases separated the two germline ends. The CDR3 has 13 amino acids. Germline V lookup: CDR1 SQVTM, CDR2 ANQGSEA.

The chain carries TRBV25-1 and TRBJ2-2, with D perhaps given as TRBD1 or TRBD2 (7 bases each). The CDR3 has 15 residues. Trimming took off 7 bases at V and 4 bases at J, with 16 bases between the two ends. CDR1 and CDR2 from the germline V gene are MGHDK and SYGVNS. CDR3 sequence (DNA): TGTGCCAGCACAGACAGGGAGGGGTCCACCGGGGAGCTGTTTTTT. This codes for CASTDREGSTGELFF.

The chain joins TRBV27 to TRBJ2-1, with D hard to call. The CDR3 is 16 residues long. Trimming cost V 4 bases and J 4 bases, with 17 bases left between them. Germline V CDR1 and CDR2: MNHEY, SMNVEV (reference sequence). For the CDR3, the DNA is TGTGCCAGCAGTTACTCCTTACGGGCCGCTTACAATGAGCAGTTCTTC. Protein: CASSYSLRAAYNEQFF.

This clonotype has a handful of counts. V usage is TRBV6-1 and J usage is TRBJ2-6; D gene uncertain. With 7 bases removed from V and 0 bases from J, the gap between germline ends came to 4 bases. Germline assignment: CDR1 MNHNS and CDR2 SASEGT. The CDR3 is 13 amino acids. Here the CDR3 reads CASTRSGANVLTF. For the CDR3, the DNA is TGTGCCAGCACTCGCTCTGGGGCCAACGTCCTGACTTTC.

This clonotype was picked up a small number of times. The rearrangement joins TRBV9 to TRBJ2-7; 11 bases fit TRBD2. In germline, CDR1 is SGDLS, CDR2 YYNGEE. CDR3 size: 15 residues. V lost 0 bases and J lost 7; bases outside the gene matches: 6. This CDR3 is CASSVGLAGNNEQYF. The CDR3 nucleotides are TGTGCCAGCAGCGTAGGACTAGCGGGGAATAATGAGCAGTACTTC.

V is TRBV11-2 and J is TRBJ2-2, with D possibly matching TRBD2 (6 bases). The CDR3 extends over 18 amino acids. V was pared by 2 bases and J by 3 bases, with 19 bases between. CDR1 is SGHAT, CDR2 FQNNGV, per germline. The CDR3 protein is CASSLRLLAGIDTGELFF. The CDR3 coding sequence is TGTGCCAGCAGCTTAAGATTGCTGGCGGGGATAGACACCGGGGAGCTGTTTTTT.

The genes are TRBV4-1 and TRBJ2-7; the match to TRBD1 covers 8 bases. CDR3 size: 15 residues. J gave up 6 bases and V 4 bases, and 11 bases lay outside the gene matches. Per germline, CDR1 MGHRA and CDR2 YSYEKL. The DNA for the CDR3 is TGCGCCAGCAGCCCGCCCGGGACAGGTAATCGCGAGCAGTACTTC. Protein product: CASSPPGTGNREQYF.

This clonotype has only a few counts. The rearrangement links TRBV2 to TRBJ1-2; D gene ambiguous. The CDR3 runs 12 residues. Trimming cost V 4 bases and J 8 bases, with 11 bases left between them. Germline V CDR1 and CDR2: SNHLY, FYNNEI. CDR3 DNA sequence: TGTGCCAGCAGTGCTGGGAGTAGGGGCTACACCTTC. It is translated as CASSAGSRGYTF.

This chain connects TRBV9 to TRBJ2-7, with D possibly TRBD1 on 6 matching bases. Looked up from germline, CDR1 is SGDLS and CDR2 is YYNGEE. The V and J ends lost 6 bases and 2 bases respectively, with 18 bases between them. CDR3 length: 15 amino acids. The CDR3 spells CASTPNRAGTYEQYF. CDR3 DNA sequence: TGTGCCAGCACCCCCAACAGGGCTGGGACCTACGAGCAGTACTTC.

The chain uses TRBV3-1 and TRBJ2-1; D might be TRBD1 (5 bases). Germline-derived CDR1 and CDR2 are LGHDT and YNNKEL (reference sequence). This CDR3 comprises 12 residues. V was trimmed by 2 bases and J by 10 bases, leaving 9 bases between them. CDR3 amino acids: CASSQSGSEQFF. CDR3 nucleotides: TGTGCCAGCAGCCAATCAGGGTCCGAGCAGTTCTTC.

This clonotype was observed a few times. The genes are TRBV5-1 and TRBJ2-2; no reliable D call. Per the germline V gene, CDR1 is SGHRS and CDR2 is YFSETQ. Trimming shortened V by 6 bases and J by 4 bases, and 10 bases separated the two germline ends. The CDR3 contains 13 residues. The CDR3 is CASNPSFTGELFF. The CDR3, as DNA: TGCGCCAGCAACCCGTCCTTCACCGGGGAGCTGTTTTTT.

Ten or more counts support this clonotype. The rearrangement links TRBV9 to TRBJ1-1; D is uncertain. This CDR3 spans 12 amino acids. In germline, CDR1 is SGDLS, CDR2 YYNGEE. Deletions cut 3 bases from V and 4 bases from J, with 7 bases between. The CDR3 nucleotides read TGTGCCAGCAGCGCCCGAGGCACTGAAGCTTTCTTT. Translated, it gives CASSARGTEAFF.

J is TRBJ2-7 and V is TRBV30, with D possibly TRBD2 on 5 matching bases. Germline-derived CDR1 and CDR2 are GTSNPN and SVGIG (reference sequence). This CDR3 comprises 13 residues. Trimming stripped 4 bases from V and 0 bases from J, with 10 bases between. The CDR3 here is CAWNSGFSYEQYF. The DNA of the CDR3 is TGTGCCTGGAACTCGGGGTTCTCCTACGAGCAGTACTTC.

There are many counts of this clonotype. This chain joins TRBV12-3 or TRBV12-4 and TRBJ2-4; 13 nucleotides match TRBD2. The CDR3 has 17 amino acids. The junction had 14 bases not matched to a gene; V was cut back by 6 bases and J by 9 bases. The CDR3 sequence: CASSQGLAGERFSIQYF. CDR3 sequence (DNA): TGTGCCAGCAGCCAAGGACTAGCGGGAGAGAGGTTTAGCATTCAGTACTTC.

This rearrangement joins TRBV2 to TRBJ1-2, with TRBD1 identical over 7 bases. CDR1 SNHLY and CDR2 FYNNEI come from the germline V gene. V shed 8 bases and J 4 bases; nucleotides not matched to a gene: 4. This CDR3 contains 12 residues. CDR3 sequence: CASGGQLYGYTF. The CDR3 DNA reads TGTGCCAGCGGGGGACAGCTCTATGGCTACACCTTC.

This clonotype came up a few times. The CDR3 DNA is TGTGCCAGCAGTTTAGAGGCGGACGTACCCACCTTC. This translates into CASSLEADVPTF. The rearrangement uses TRBV12-3 or TRBV12-4 and TRBJ1-2; D not certain. V dropped 1 base and J dropped 13 bases, with 13 bases sitting between them. This CDR3 has 12 amino acids.

The rearrangement uses TRBV20-1 and TRBJ2-1; 8 positions agree with TRBD2. In germline, CDR1 is DFQATT, CDR2 SNEGSKA (reference sequence). V trimming: 3 bases; J trimming: 4 bases; junction bases outside the gene matches: 8. The CDR3 has 15 amino acids. CDR3 bases: TGCAGTGCTAGGCGACTAGCGCAGATTTACAATGAGCAGTTCTTC. It is translated as CSARRLAQIYNEQFF.

The chain combines TRBV4-2 with TRBJ2-7; TRBD2 aligns across 9 bases. J was trimmed by 6 bases and V by 0 bases; bases with no gene match: 9. The CDR3 length is 16 residues. Germline CDR1 is LGHNA and CDR2 is YNFKEQ. CDR3 sequence reads: CASSQEGSGRTGEQYF. CDR3 nucleotides: TGTGCCAGCAGCCAAGAGGGGAGCGGGAGGACCGGCGAGCAGTACTTC.

The genes are TRBV6-5 and TRBJ1-5; TRBD1 agrees at 8 bases. The CDR3 is 15 amino acids. CDR1 and CDR2 from the germline V gene are MNHEY and SVGAGI. The V and J ends lost 2 bases and 6 bases, in that order; junction bases with no gene match: 6. CDR3 nucleotide sequence: TGTGCCAGCAGTTACGTTGCAGGGGGCGGTCAGCCCCAGCATTTT. Protein product: CASSYVAGGGQPQHF.